Below, 11 T cell receptor beta chains from the same sample are listed, as sequenced in a study of radiotherapy plus CTLA-4 blockade in lung cancer. Sequenced by immunoSEQ multiplex PCR; TCRdb stores in-frame clones only, minus some. Here the sample spans fewer than 45,000 clones, around 77% being singletons. The specimen comprised peripheral blood, sampled from a patient treated with radiotherapy plus ipilimumab. All receptors come from a human donor with non-small cell lung cancer who had stable disease on radiotherapy plus ipilimumab.

This rearrangement joins TRBV30 to TRBJ1-6, with 9 bases identical to TRBD1. V shed 6 bases, J shed 10 bases, and the junction held 7 bases outside the gene matches. The germline V gene encodes CDR1 GTSNPN and CDR2 SVGIG (reference sequence). This CDR3 is 13 amino acids long. This chain's CDR3 is CACRGQGRSPLHF. CDR3 nucleotides: TGTGCCTGTAGGGGACAGGGTCGGTCACCCCTCCACTTT.

V usage is TRBV7-6 and J usage is TRBJ1-6, with 10 nucleotides matching TRBD1. V shed 1 base and J 6 bases; nucleotides not matched to a gene: 6. The germline gives CDR1 SGHVS, CDR2 FNYEAQ. The CDR3 is 17 residues long. CDR3 sequence reads: CASSLETGGQSNSPLHF. Here the CDR3 DNA reads TGTGCCAGCAGCTTAGAGACAGGGGGCCAAAGTAATTCACCCCTCCACTTT.

This chain links TRBV7-9 with TRBJ2-5; no clear D. Germline CDR1 and CDR2: SEHNR and FQNEAQ (reference sequence). The CDR3 runs to 12 residues. Trimming left V 5 bases short and J 5 bases short, with 9 bases between. DNA for the CDR3: TGTGCCAGCAGCCCTGACATGGAGACCCAGTACTTC. Translated: CASSPDMETQYF.

The CDR3 protein is CASSASQGAGNQPQHF. DNA for the CDR3: TGTGCCAGCAGTGCTTCGCAGGGTGCGGGCAATCAGCCCCAGCATTTT. The V and J genes are TRBV6-1 and TRBJ1-5, with a weak D call TRBD1 (5 bases). Trimming pared 4 bases from V and 2 bases from J, leaving 15 bases between. CDR1 MNHNS and CDR2 SASEGT come from the germline V gene. This CDR3 has 16 amino acids.

The chain links TRBV7-2 to TRBJ2-7, with 9 positions matching TRBD2. V gave up 2 bases and J gave up 3 bases; unmatched junction bases: 5. CDR3 length: 15 amino acids. CDR1 and CDR2 (germline): SGHTA, FQGNSA. The CDR3 nucleotides read TGTGCCAGCAGCTTAATCAGCGGGGGGAACTACGAGCAGTACTTC. Encoded protein: CASSLISGGNYEQYF.

This rearrangement joins TRBV14 to TRBJ1-1, with D possibly matching TRBD1 (5 bases). V was pared by 6 bases and J by 5 bases, with 22 bases between. The CDR3 runs to 16 residues. Germline CDR1 is SGHDN and CDR2 is FVKESK. CDR3 DNA: TGTGCCAGCAGATCGGGCAGGCCTGGACACAAAACTGAAGCTTTCTTT. It specifies CASRSGRPGHKTEAFF.

V and J are TRBV5-1 and TRBJ2-7; D is undetermined. CDR3 length: 14 residues. Germline CDR1 reads SGHRS; CDR2 reads YFSETQ. Trimming removed 3 bases from V and 6 bases from J, with 16 bases in between. CDR3 loop: CASSSFGYLSEQYF. The CDR3 coding sequence is TGCGCCAGCAGCTCCTTCGGGTACTTGTCCGAGCAGTACTTC.

The chain carries TRBV11-2 and TRBJ2-4, with a possible D match to TRBD2 (6 bases). The CDR3 runs to 15 residues. Trimming shortened V by 5 bases and J by 5 bases, and 16 bases separated the two germline ends. Germline loops: CDR1 SGHAT, CDR2 FQNNGV. The CDR3 protein is CASSPASWRENIQYF. The CDR3 region has the DNA TGTGCCAGCAGCCCAGCCTCTTGGAGGGAAAACATTCAGTACTTC.

The genes are TRBV18 and TRBJ1-2; D ambiguous. V gave up 2 bases and J gave up 7 bases, with 17 bases separating them. The CDR3 runs to 15 residues. In germline, CDR1 is KGHSH, CDR2 LQKENI. CDR3: CASSPYEEIYGGYTF. The DNA of the CDR3 is TGTGCCAGCTCACCATATGAGGAGATCTATGGTGGCTACACCTTC.

The chain uses TRBV11-2 and TRBJ2-1, with a tentative D call TRBD1 (5 bases). V dropped 0 bases and J dropped 0 bases, with 12 bases sitting between them. CDR3 length: 17 residues. Per the germline V gene, CDR1 is SGHAT and CDR2 is FQNNGV. CDR3 region: CASSLDGHRSSYNEQFF. CDR3 in DNA: TGTGCCAGCAGCTTAGATGGGCACAGGAGCTCCTACAATGAGCAGTTCTTC. Using reference TRBV11-2 and TRBJ2-1 for the parts outside the CDR3, the full variable domain is EAGVAQSPRYKIIEKRQSVAFWCNPISGHATLYWYQQILGQGPKLLIQFQNNGVVDDSQLPKDRFSAERLKGVDSTLKIQPAKLEDSAVYLCASSLDGHRSSYNEQFFGPGTRLTVL.

The table lists this clone with a count of one. The V call is TRBV30, the J call TRBJ1-5; 7 nucleotides line up with TRBD1. This CDR3 has 14 amino acids. V lost 4 bases and J lost 4; bases outside the gene matches: 7. Germline loops: CDR1 GTSNPN, CDR2 SVGIG (reference sequence). CDR3 nucleotide sequence: TGTGCCTGGAATTTCAAGGGGGCGAATCAGCCCCAGCATTTT. Its translation is CAWNFKGANQPQHF.